A selection of T cell receptor beta chains follows, all from one sample in a study of blood T cell repertoires in COVID-19. Measured with immunoSEQ multiplex PCR; TCRdb has only the in-frame clones, and not every one. This sample yields fewer than 80,000 clones, of which about four fifths are seen a single time; roughly a tenth belongs to the top ten. The sequencing sample was made of peripheral blood. The receptor source for this set is a human donor in a cohort sampled during active COVID-19. The CDR3 runs from the conserved cysteine through the conserved F or W. The order of the fields is V gene, J gene, D gene, CDR3 length, clone size, CDR3 protein, CDR3 DNA. D genes are given only for firm matches. Expanded clones get a size class; other rows say once, few or many, or leave the size out.

>TRBV7-2|TRBJ1-5|-|16|-
CASSPMGAGNNQPQHF
TGTGCCAGCAGCCCCATGGGGGCAGGGAACAATCAGCCCCAGCATTTT
>TRBV5-4|TRBJ2-6|TRBD2|17|-
CASSLSSGGSGANVLTF
TGTGCCAGCAGTCTATCCAGCGGGGGCTCTGGGGCCAACGTCCTGACTTTC
>TRBV3-1/TRBV3-2|TRBJ2-7|TRBD2|17|-
CASSPYVAPSGSYEQYF
TGTGCCAGCAGCCCCTATGTTGCCCCTAGCGGATCCTACGAGCAGTACTTC
>TRBV6-1|TRBJ2-7|TRBD2|16|-
CASSGLSGRKSYEQYF
TGTGCCAGCAGTGGTCTCAGCGGGAGAAAGTCCTACGAGCAGTACTTC
>TRBV5-6|TRBJ2-7|-|12|-
CASSLRGYEQYF
TGTGCCAGCAGCCTGCGAGGCTACGAGCAGTACTTC
>TRBV24-1|TRBJ1-5|-|14|few
CATSEPARNQPQHF
TGTGCCACCAGTGAACCAGCTAGAAATCAGCCCCAGCATTTT
>TRBV19|TRBJ1-1|-|11|-
CATIRGSEAFF
TGTGCCACAATCAGGGGATCTGAAGCTTTCTTT
>TRBV4-3|TRBJ2-2|TRBD1|16|-
CASSELRTGGGGELFF
TGCGCCAGCAGCGAGTTAAGGACAGGGGGTGGCGGGGAGCTGTTTTTT
>TRBV5-4|TRBJ1-3|-|15|-
CASSLAGMRGNTIYF
TGTGCCAGCAGCTTGGCAGGAATGCGTGGAAACACCATATATTTT
>TRBV4-1|TRBJ2-1|TRBD2|16|-
CASSPRTSGMYNEQFF
TGCGCCAGCAGCCCAAGGACTAGCGGGATGTACAATGAGCAGTTCTTC
>TRBV7-2|TRBJ2-3|-|16|-
CASSQNPGLSTDTQYF
TGTGCCAGCAGCCAAAACCCGGGACTCTCCACAGATACGCAGTATTTT
>TRBV9|TRBJ2-3|TRBD2|18|-
CASDTNPGLAERGDTQYF
TGTGCCAGCGACACCAATCCAGGACTAGCGGAGCGTGGCGATACGCAGTATTTT
>TRBV9|TRBJ2-3|TRBD1|15|-
CASSYDRGQSDTQYF
TGTGCCAGCAGTTATGACAGGGGACAGTCAGATACGCAGTATTTT
>TRBV30|TRBJ2-7|-|13|-
CAWRARNLDEQYF
TGTGCCTGGAGGGCTAGGAATTTAGACGAGCAGTACTTC
>TRBV19|TRBJ2-5|TRBD2|15|-
CASRNLAGGGETQYF
TGTGCCAGTAGAAACCTAGCGGGAGGAGGGGAGACCCAGTACTTC
>TRBV7-8|TRBJ2-7|TRBD1|15|-
CASSRDRANSYEQYF
TGTGCCAGCAGCCGGGACAGGGCCAACTCCTACGAGCAGTACTTC
>TRBV21-1|TRBJ2-7|-|19|-
CASSKDQEREGRFGHEQYF
TGTGCCAGCAGCAAAGATCAGGAGCGGGAGGGCCGATTTGGGCACGAGCAGTACTTC
>TRBV3-1/TRBV3-2|TRBJ1-1|-|15|-
CASQGRVGRGTEAFF
TGTGCCAGCCAAGGGCGCGTGGGTAGGGGGACTGAAGCTTTCTTT
>TRBV6-6|TRBJ2-7|TRBD1|15|-
CASSYSRTGAEEQYF
TGTGCCAGCAGTTACTCCAGGACAGGGGCGGAAGAGCAGTACTTC
>TRBV21-1|TRBJ2-1|-|23|once
CASTLLPFCLFASRTFDHNEQFF
TGTGCCAGCACTCTCTTACCATTTTGTCTCTTCGCGAGTAGGACTTTCGATCACAATGAGCAGTTCTTC
>TRBV7-8|TRBJ1-2|TRBD1|15|-
CASSLALRGGGGYTF
TGTGCCAGCAGCTTAGCGCTAAGAGGGGGCGGTGGCTACACCTTC
>TRBV5-4|TRBJ2-7|TRBD1|14|many
CASSLWDRPYEQYF
TGTGCCAGCAGCTTGTGGGACAGGCCCTACGAGCAGTACTTC
>TRBV6-6|TRBJ1-5|-|14|-
CASSGVVGNQPQHF
TGTGCCAGCAGCGGGGTAGTAGGCAATCAGCCCCAGCATTTT
>TRBV5-1|TRBJ2-7|-|15|-
CASSFRGASSYEQYF
TGCGCCAGCAGCTTTCGGGGGGCTAGCTCCTACGAGCAGTACTTC
>TRBV12-3/TRBV12-4|TRBJ2-1|-|13|-
CASTLDRYNEQFF
TGTGCCAGCACCTTAGACAGATACAATGAGCAGTTCTTC
>TRBV2|TRBJ2-3|-|15|-
CASTRDPISTDTQYF
TGTGCCAGCACGCGGGACCCGATCTCCACAGATACGCAGTATTTT
>TRBV4-3|TRBJ2-7|TRBD2|14|-
CASSQGLTSAEQYF
TGCGCCAGCAGCCAAGGACTCACTAGCGCTGAGCAGTACTTC
>TRBV11-2|TRBJ1-2|-|16|-
CASSLVSKEAHYGYTF
TGTGCCAGCAGCTTAGTGAGTAAAGAGGCGCACTATGGCTACACCTTC
>TRBV18|TRBJ2-7|-|14|-
CASRSGQTTYEQYF
TGTGCCAGCAGGAGCGGGCAAACGACCTACGAGCAGTACTTC
>TRBV9|TRBJ1-1|TRBD1|13|-
CASSTYRTGGAFF
TGTGCTAGCAGCACTTACCGGACAGGTGGAGCTTTCTTT
>TRBV4-1|TRBJ2-3|TRBD2|16|-
CASSQDGSGNTDTQYF
TGCGCCAGCAGCCAAGATGGTAGCGGGAACACAGATACGCAGTATTTT
>TRBV7-9|TRBJ1-6|-|15|-
CASSLEAGDNSPLHF
TGTGCCAGCAGCTTAGAGGCAGGGGATAATTCACCCCTCCACTTT
>TRBV7-2|TRBJ1-5|TRBD1|16|-
CASSFRTGGLSQPQHF
TGTGCCAGCAGCTTCCGGACAGGGGGTCTTAGTCAGCCCCAGCATTTT
>TRBV5-5|TRBJ1-4|-|15|-
CASSFFGGTNEKLFF
TGTGCCAGCAGCTTTTTCGGAGGAACTAATGAAAAACTGTTTTTT
>TRBV28|TRBJ2-7|-|12|-
CASRKKGYEQYF
TGTGCCAGCAGAAAGAAGGGGTACGAGCAGTACTTC
>TRBV2|TRBJ2-7|TRBD2|14|-
CASRERERAQEQYF
TGTGCCAGCAGGGAGCGGGAGCGGGCTCAGGAGCAGTACTTC
>TRBV19|TRBJ1-1|TRBD1|14|-
CASSIGQGDTEAFF
TGTGCCAGTAGTATAGGACAGGGTGACACTGAAGCTTTCTTT
>TRBV25-1|TRBJ1-2|TRBD1|13|many
CASSQRGGSGYTF
TGTGCCAGCAGCCAGAGAGGGGGCTCTGGCTACACCTTC
>TRBV6-2/TRBV6-3|TRBJ1-6|-|15|-
CASSYDVGSDSPLHF
TGTGCCAGCAGTTACGACGTCGGGAGTGATTCACCCCTCCACTTT
>TRBV6-5|TRBJ2-1|TRBD2|12|-
CASSGLANEQFF
TGTGCCAGTTCGGGACTAGCCAATGAGCAGTTCTTC
>TRBV28|TRBJ2-7|TRBD2|15|-
CASTAQLAGGAEQYF
TGTGCCAGCACGGCCCAACTAGCGGGAGGTGCGGAGCAGTACTTC
>TRBV5-1|TRBJ2-7|-|14|-
CASRTEAGGHEQYF
TGCGCCAGCAGAACGGAAGCGGGTGGCCACGAGCAGTACTTC
>TRBV29-1|TRBJ2-1|TRBD2|16|-
CSVETSGSFLGNEQFF
TGCAGCGTTGAAACTAGCGGGTCCTTCTTAGGCAATGAGCAGTTCTTC
>TRBV5-1|TRBJ2-7|TRBD1|15|-
CASSFGTGVGYEQYF
TGCGCCAGCAGCTTCGGGACAGGGGTGGGTTACGAGCAGTACTTC
>TRBV30|TRBJ1-4|TRBD1|14|few
CAWSKGTGDEKLFF
TGTGCCTGGAGTAAGGGGACAGGGGATGAAAAACTGTTTTTT
>TRBV15|TRBJ2-7|-|12|-
CATSRGGAEQYF
TGTGCCACCAGCAGAGGGGGCGCCGAGCAGTACTTC
>TRBV30|TRBJ2-2|-|17|-
CAWSVLDFRRHTGELFF
TGTGCCTGGAGTGTACTAGACTTTCGAAGGCATACCGGGGAGCTGTTTTTT
>TRBV5-1|TRBJ2-7|-|12|once
CASRGGTYEQYF
TGCGCCAGCAGGGGCGGGACCTACGAGCAGTACTTC
>TRBV4-1|TRBJ1-1|TRBD1|15|-
CASSQLGQGDTEAFF
TGCGCCAGCAGCCAACTTGGACAGGGGGACACTGAAGCTTTCTTT